Reported below is one T cell receptor beta chain. The CDR3 runs to 12 residues. The junction had 5 bases not matched to a gene; V was cut back by 7 bases and J by 6 bases. Germline V gene data show CDR1 as MNHEY and CDR2 as SVGAGI. This entry comes from a study of chemoradiotherapy in HPV16-positive cancers. In the study overall: A couple of HPV16-positive patients' cells yielded candidate HPV-specific clones and common motifs.

The method was immunoSEQ multiplex PCR; TCRdb's version includes in-frame clones alone and lacks a portion of them. The data contain thousands of clones, more than 60% of them singletons. Sequenced here: tumor tissue, sampled from a patient who underwent chemoradiotherapy. This TCR was sampled from a human donor with HPV-associated anogenital cancer. V usage is TRBV6-5 and J usage is TRBJ1-2; TRBD1 matches 7 bases. DNA of the CDR3: TGTGCCAGCACTACAGGGGATGATGGCTACACCTTC. This sequence encodes CASTTGDDGYTF.